The T cell receptor beta chain under discussion was sequenced for a study of STAT5B mutations in CD4+ large granular lymphocyte leukemia (dated by TCRdb to between 2020 and 2023). About the full investigation: Among the healthy controls, the CDR3 'QG' motif was associated with a particular HLA allele. The study compared the TCRbeta repertoires of patients with CD4+ T-cell large granular lymphocyte leukemia against those of healthy blood donors. Flow cytometry on FACSCanto II or FACSVerse confirmed that purified fractions exceeded 95% purity among lymphocytes.

Paper-wide results and their limitations: Main leukemic clonotypes were private to each patient, although under 30% appeared at low frequency in other patients' non-leukemic repertoires. The data were not HLA-matched, and the higher clonality in CD4+ T-LGLL than in CD8+ T-LGLL could be due to the relatively small sample size. Compared with healthy CD4+ repertoires, CD4-sorted patient repertoires appeared more clonal, and this difference remained even after the putative leukemic clones were removed.

TCRbeta rearrangements were sequenced from genomic DNA using the immunoSEQ assay at survey resolution. The published analysis was carried out like this. In the TCR sequencing data, the lowest productive clonotype frequency that could be detected was 2.59 x 10-5. Only productive TCRbeta rearrangements, meaning sequences that were complete and in-frame, were kept for the analyses. Simpson clonality, calculated in the immunoSEQ Analyzer version 3.0, was used as the measure of sample clonality. Clones were categorized by frequency as very rare, small, medium, large (1-20%) or hyperexpanded (>20%). OLGA 1.2.3 estimated generation probabilities, VDJtools produced V-gene circos plots, VDJdb was queried for specificities, and GLIPH identified CDR3 motifs. TCRdb holds this immuneACCESS table with in-frame rearrangements only. Some clones are missing; in checked studies, unresolved V genes explain under half, and the rest has no known cause. V and J calls and clone size are those listed in that table; D and trimming were worked out from the DNA. The sample yields 40,000 to 55,000 clones; approximately 83% were counted once. The top ten clonotypes cover roughly 0.35% of the sample.

Healthy controls were approximately 40 blood donors whose buffy coats came from the Finnish Red Cross blood service. All TCR-sequenced material derived from peripheral blood: patient blood samples and healthy donor buffy coats. Peripheral blood mononuclear cells were isolated by Ficoll-Hypaque gradient centrifugation. CD4+ cells were magnetically purified from the buffy coats of healthy controls. The Gentra Puregene Cell and Tissue kit was used to extract genomic DNA, and a Qubit 2.0 fluorometer was used to measure the amount of genomic DNA. Of note for this clone: Its antigen is unknown. Base qualities were left out, and no much larger clone turns up one base away.

The sequence was collected from a human donor in good health. Material for sequencing was CD4+ T cells from blood buffy coats.

The DNA is TGCGCCAGCAGCTTGGTTCGAGCCTCCTACAATGAGCAGTTCTTC. It encodes CASSLVRASYNEQFF. The chain uses TRBV5-1 and TRBJ2-1; the D gene cannot be resolved reliably. Based on the germline V gene, the CDR1 and CDR2 sequences are SGHRS and YFSETQ. V is pared back by 0 bases and J by 0 bases, with 7 bases lying between the germline termini. The CDR3 sequence holds 15 residues, the cysteine and phenylalanine included. Solely the CDR3 DNA is kept, with 45 bases framed from the first base.